This T cell receptor (beta chain) came from a study of T cells in Graves' hyperthyroidism and ophthalmopathy. Study outcomes and limitations: The model predicted ophthalmopathy a median around 6 months before onset.

Concerning this clonotype: Its antigen remains unknown.

Germline CDR1 and CDR2: PRHDT and FYEKMQ (reference sequence). The CDR3 is 14 amino acids. The ends were cut back, 5 bases at V and 2 bases at J, with 10 bases in the middle. RNA transcripts provided the source from which TCR beta CDR3 regions were amplified. When the TCR CDR3 underwent first-round RT-PCR, the HTBI primer set was used. TCRdb fed the multiplex PCR reads into MiXCR, producing one record per CDR3 protein. Seen here are some 740,000 distinct CDR3 sequences, less than 15% observed once, and the top ten hold about a tenth. Sequencing was done on a sample of blood. The chain has TRBV13 and TRBJ2-4, with D maybe TRBD2 (5 bases). The sequence was obtained from a woman aged 18-30 years with Graves' hyperthyroidism. CDR3 sequence: CASSPTRTKNIQYF. The DNA for the CDR3 is TGTGCCAGCAGCCCCACTAGAACCAAAAACATTCAGTACTTC.